Listed here are 2 T cell receptor beta chains from one sample, sequenced in a study of OX40 agonist ivuxolimab in advanced cancers. The assay was immunoSEQ multiplex PCR, and TCRdb's table has in-frame clones only and misses some. The sample consists of around 74,000 clones, 92% of them appearing once. Here the sequenced sample was CD4+ or CD8+ T cells sorted from blood, taken in a trial of the OX40 agonist ivuxolimab. The source is an adult with an advanced solid tumor such as melanoma, head and neck, liver or kidney cancer.

The V and J genes are TRBV10-2 and TRBJ2-3, with 7 bases that match TRBD1. J gave up 0 bases and V 6 bases, and 9 bases lay outside the gene matches. This CDR3 contains 16 residues. Per germline, CDR1 WSHSY and CDR2 SAAADI. CDR3 DNA: TGCGCCAGCAGCCTCAGGACAGGAGCTAGCACAGATACGCAGTATTTT. Its protein is CASSLRTGASTDTQYF.

The V call is TRBV9, the J call TRBJ2-5; 8 bases fit TRBD2. Germline lookup yields CDR1 SGDLS and CDR2 YYNGEE. V shed 4 bases and J 5 bases; nucleotides not matched to a gene: 10. The CDR3 loop spans 15 amino acids. CDR3 amino acids: CASSPTGTSHETQYF. CDR3 DNA sequence: TGTGCCAGCAGCCCTACCGGGACTAGTCACGAGACCCAGTACTTC.